One sample yielded the 11 T cell receptor beta chains listed below, sequenced in a study of T cells in Graves' hyperthyroidism and ophthalmopathy. TCR beta CDR3 sequences were amplified from RNA transcripts. HTBI primers were used for first-round RT-PCR of the TCR CDR3. TCRdb called the multiplex PCR reads again in MiXCR, with one record for every CDR3 protein. Of about 410,000 distinct CDR3 sequences in the sample, about 14% were seen once. The sample taken for sequencing was blood. These TCRs come from a woman aged 25 to 39 with Graves' ophthalmopathy.

V gene TRBV7-3 combines with J gene TRBJ2-3; 8 nucleotides agree with TRBD2. Germline CDR1 is SGHTA and CDR2 is FQGTGA. The CDR3 spans 16 residues. The V gene end was trimmed by 5 bases and the J gene end by 1 base; junction bases not matched to a gene: 8. DNA for the CDR3: TGTGCCAGCAGCCCGTTAGCGGGGAGCGGCACAGATACGCAGTATTTT. Translated, it gives CASSPLAGSGTDTQYF.

This clonotype was observed many times. The chain joins TRBV28 to TRBJ1-6; 9 bases fit TRBD1. Looked up from germline, CDR1 is MDHEN and CDR2 is SYDVKM. CDR3 length: 18 amino acids. V gave up 4 bases and J gave up 9 bases; unmatched junction bases: 16. CDR3 region: CASSSIRTGAYEGSPLHF. The CDR3 DNA is TGTGCCAGCAGTTCAATCAGGACAGGGGCCTATGAAGGTTCACCCCTCCACTTT.

This clonotype has ten or more counts. CDR3 DNA sequence: TGTGCCAGCAGTTACTCGGGTCACGAAAAACTGTTTTTT. Its protein product is CASSYSGHEKLFF. V usage is TRBV6-6 and J usage is TRBJ1-4, with no clear D. V gave up 0 bases and J gave up 8 bases, with 7 bases separating them. The CDR3 is 13 residues long. Germline V lookup: CDR1 MNHNY, CDR2 SVGAGI (reference sequence).

This clonotype was seen repeatedly, ten times or more. The J gene is TRBJ1-1, the V gene TRBV12-3 or TRBV12-4; no definite D call. The ends were cut back, 6 bases at V and 7 bases at J, with 15 bases in the middle. The CDR3 covers 13 residues. CDR3 DNA: TGTGCCAGCAGACCAGACGGATGGGGTGAAGCTTTCTTT. Encoded protein: CASRPDGWGEAFF.

A note on this clonotype: Being one base from a much bigger clone, this may be a read error. V usage is TRBV10-3 and J usage is TRBJ2-1; the D gene is possibly TRBD2 (5 bases). CDR1 ENHRY and CDR2 SYGVKD come from the germline V gene. The CDR3 is made up of 15 amino acids. In nucleotides, the CDR3 is TGTGCCATCAGTAAAACGGGGAGCTCCTACAGTGAGCAGTTCTTC. Translation gives CAISKTGSSYSEQFF.

There are many counts of this clonotype. The chain carries TRBV11-3 and TRBJ2-5; tentative D call: TRBD1 (6 bases). In germline, CDR1 is SGHNT, CDR2 YENEEA. V lost 6 bases, J lost 5 bases, and 16 bases lay in between. The CDR3 spans 14 residues. For the CDR3, the DNA is TGTGCCAGCAGAATTCATGGACAGATGGAGACCCAGTACTTC. Translating gives CASRIHGQMETQYF.

This clonotype was detected only a few times. The chain joins TRBV10-1 to TRBJ2-1; TRBD1 might be the D (6 bases). The germline V and J ends were trimmed by 0 bases and 9 bases, with 12 bases remaining between them. The V gene's germline CDR1 is WNHNN and CDR2 SYGVQD (reference sequence). The CDR3 loop spans 14 amino acids. CDR3 sequence: CASSESGTSLEQFF. The DNA for the CDR3 is TGCGCCAGCAGTGAGTCCGGGACATCTCTTGAGCAGTTCTTC.

This clonotype was seen at least ten times. The rearrangement links TRBV28 to TRBJ1-1; D is perhaps TRBD1 (6 bases). Germline V lookup: CDR1 MDHEN, CDR2 SYDVKM. Trimming cost V 6 bases and J 5 bases, with 13 bases left between them. CDR3 size: 13 residues. Here the CDR3 reads CASSLQGVTEAFF. The CDR3 DNA reads TGTGCCAGCAGCCTACAGGGTGTGACTGAAGCTTTCTTT.

At least ten counts were recorded for this clonotype. The V call is TRBV27, the J call TRBJ1-2; no clear D gene. This CDR3 is built from 15 residues. Germline CDR1 reads MNHEY; CDR2 reads SMNVEV (reference sequence). V gave up 8 bases and J gave up 2 bases, with 18 bases separating them. The CDR3 is CASARVFDTNYGYTF. The CDR3 DNA reads as TGTGCCAGCGCTCGAGTCTTCGACACGAACTATGGCTACACCTTC.

This clonotype was picked up a small number of times. This sequence may be a read error, since a much larger clone differs from it by one base. This chain connects TRBV20-1 to TRBJ2-3; no reliable D call. This CDR3 is built from 11 residues. Germline V gene data show CDR1 as DFQATT and CDR2 as SNEGSKA (reference sequence). The ends were cut back, 4 bases at V and 2 bases at J, with 4 bases in the middle. The CDR3 DNA follows: TGCAGTGCTACCAACACAGATACGCAGTATTTT. Protein product: CSATNTDTQYF.

This clonotype appeared a few times. The chain links TRBV10-2 to TRBJ1-2; 10 bases fit TRBD1. The germline V gene has CDR1 WSHSY and CDR2 SAAADI. Trimming at V came to 8 bases and at J to 4 bases, leaving 4 bases not matched to a gene. The CDR3 totals 13 residues. CDR3 DNA sequence: TGCGCCAGCTGGAGGGACAGGGGCTATGGCTACACCTTC. It is translated as CASWRDRGYGYTF.